This T cell receptor beta chain was recovered during a study of Ad26.COV2.S vaccination and SARS-CoV-2 variants. General observations from the study: Analyses of TCR breadth and depth may have underestimated total T cell responses.

This CDR3 spans 14 amino acids. V was shortened by 1 base and J by 3 bases, with 8 bases between the two germline ends. The germline V gene has CDR1 MGHRA and CDR2 YSYEKL. A note on this clone: Its antigen is not identified.

This table comes from immunoSEQ multiplex PCR, and its TCRdb copy is limited to in-frame clones, with some not included. The profile shows around 400,000 clones, about 83% of them singletons. As for treatment: roughly 18 received Ad26.COV2.S at low or high dose, single or two shots; five or six received placebo; per-sample allocation not given. At day 63 after the first vaccine or placebo injection, samples were drawn. The source is a person aged 18-65 years who received the Ad26.COV2.S COVID-19 vaccine or a placebo. The specimen was peripheral blood, collected in a trial of Ad26.COV2.S vaccine versus placebo. This chain connects TRBV4-1 to TRBJ2-3; D call uncertain. The CDR3 loop is CASSQAGPTDTQYF. For the CDR3, the DNA is TGCGCCAGCAGCCAAGCCGGACCTACAGATACGCAGTATTTT.